What follows are 25 T cell receptor beta chains derived from one specimen sequenced in a study of blood T cell repertoires in COVID-19. Sequenced by immunoSEQ multiplex PCR; TCRdb stores in-frame clones only, minus some. The sample yields approximately 150,000 clones, roughly 82% seen once. The sample consisted of peripheral blood. These receptor sequences come from a woman aged 70-85 years with acute or convalescent COVID-19.

V and J are TRBV27 and TRBJ2-3, with D perhaps matching TRBD2 (6 bases). This CDR3 has 18 residues. V was clipped by 5 bases and J by 1 base, with 22 bases between them. Germline V CDR1 and CDR2: MNHEY, SMNVEV (reference sequence). The CDR3, as DNA: TGTGCCAGCAGTAAGGGAAGGTACGGGGGTAGCGGCACAGATACGCAGTATTTT. Its translation: CASSKGRYGGSGTDTQYF.

V and J are TRBV7-2 and TRBJ2-1, with 7 positions matching TRBD2. Germline values: CDR1 SGHTA, CDR2 FQGNSA. The CDR3 is made up of 16 amino acids. The V and J ends lost 4 bases and 4 bases, in that order; junction bases with no gene match: 10. The CDR3 is CASSSPTSTPYNEQFF. Here the CDR3 DNA reads TGTGCCAGCAGCTCCCCGACTAGCACCCCTTACAATGAGCAGTTCTTC.

V and J are TRBV5-1 and TRBJ2-2; TRBD2 is a possible D gene (6 bases). The CDR3 length is 16 residues. Trimming removed 3 bases at V and 0 bases at J, with 12 bases between. The V gene's germline CDR1 is SGHRS and CDR2 YFSETQ. The CDR3: CASSWGREPNTGELFF. The CDR3 DNA is TGCGCCAGCAGCTGGGGACGGGAGCCGAACACCGGGGAGCTGTTTTTT.

This clone was seen only a few times. The rearrangement joins TRBV7-3 to TRBJ2-2; maybe TRBD2 (5 bases). The CDR3 is 13 residues long. V lost 0 bases to trimming and J lost 6 bases, with 5 bases between them. CDR1 and CDR2 (germline): SGHTA, FQGTGA. The CDR3 sequence: CASSLTRAGELFF. The CDR3 DNA reads TGTGCCAGCAGCTTAACGCGGGCCGGGGAGCTGTTTTTT. Supplemented by reference TRBV7-3 and TRBJ2-2, the full variable domain reads GAGVSQTPSNKVTEKGKYVELRCDPISGHTALYWYRQSLGQGPEFLIYFQGTGAADDSGLPNDRFFAVRPEGSVSTLKIQRTERGDSAVYLCASSLTRAGELFFGEGSRLTVL.

This clone was recorded only once. The chain uses TRBV15 and TRBJ2-2, with TRBD1 as a possible D gene (6 bases). Trimming removed 1 base at V and 5 bases at J, with 14 bases between. Germline lookup yields CDR1 LNHNV and CDR2 YYDKDF (reference sequence). The CDR3 sequence is 16 residues long. The CDR3 bases are TGTGCCACCAGCAGAGGGGGGCTAGGCGGTACCGGGGAGCTGTTTTTT. Translation: CATSRGGLGGTGELFF.

This clone has only a few counts. The CDR3 reads CASSRTNNEQFF. CDR3 nucleotides: TGTGCCAGCAGCAGGACTAACAATGAGCAGTTCTTC. The rearrangement joins TRBV12-3 or TRBV12-4 to TRBJ2-1, with TRBD2 as a possible D gene (6 bases). This CDR3 has 12 amino acids. Trimming pared 6 bases from V and 5 bases from J, leaving 8 bases between.

The gene calls are TRBV7-8 and TRBJ1-1; TRBD1 agrees at 10 bases. Germline trimming cut 1 base from V and 5 bases from J; bases unmatched to any gene: 4. CDR1 SGHVS and CDR2 FQNEAQ come from the germline V gene. The CDR3 totals 15 residues. The CDR3 is CASSLGTGGLTEAFF. For the CDR3, the DNA is TGTGCCAGCAGCTTAGGGACAGGGGGGTTGACTGAAGCTTTCTTT.

This rearrangement joins TRBV23-1 to TRBJ2-2; tentative D call: TRBD1 (6 bases). TRBV23-1 is an ORF, and what it does is uncertain. The CDR3 loop spans 18 amino acids. V was clipped by 3 bases and J by 2 bases, with 19 bases between them. The CDR3 nucleotides are TGCGCCAGCAGTCAGAACGCCGGGACACCCTACAACACCGGGGAGCTGTTTTTT. Amino acid sequence: CASSQNAGTPYNTGELFF.

The count of this clone is one. The chain is built from TRBV4-1 and TRBJ1-2, with a possible D match to TRBD1 (5 bases). Trimming removed 1 base at V and 8 bases at J, with 14 bases between. The CDR3 runs to 14 residues. The germline V gene encodes CDR1 MGHRA and CDR2 YSYEKL. DNA of the CDR3: TGCGCCAGCAGCCAAGTGGGGGTGGGGGGAGGCTACACCTTC. The encoded protein is CASSQVGVGGGYTF.

The chain employs TRBV5-1 and TRBJ2-1; D gene uncertain. Germline assignment: CDR1 SGHRS and CDR2 YFSETQ. Trimming took 6 bases from V and 9 from J, leaving 25 bases between them. CDR3 length equals 16 residues. The CDR3 loop reads CASISNTGYGSSEQFF. The DNA for the CDR3 is TGCGCCAGCATCTCCAATACTGGTTACGGGTCTAGTGAGCAGTTCTTC.

The chain has TRBV7-2 and TRBJ2-7, with TRBD2 as a possible D gene (5 bases). V lost 1 base, J lost 3 bases, and 13 bases lay in between. This CDR3 has 15 residues. CDR1 SGHTA and CDR2 FQGNSA come from the germline V gene. In DNA, the CDR3 is TGTGCCAGCAGCTTAGTTGGTACGGCGGGCTACGAGCAGTACTTC. Translation gives CASSLVGTAGYEQYF.

CDR3 nucleotide sequence: TGTGCCAGCAGCCCGTATGGGCGGGGTTACAATGAGCAGTTCTTC. It translates to CASSPYGRGYNEQFF. V gene TRBV28 combines with J gene TRBJ2-1, with D possibly TRBD2 on 6 matching bases. The CDR3 runs to 15 residues. CDR1 and CDR2 (germline): MDHEN, SYDVKM. With 6 bases removed from V and 4 bases from J, the gap between germline ends came to 16 bases.

The rearrangement links TRBV5-1 to TRBJ2-7; tentatively, D is TRBD1 (6 bases). The CDR3 loop spans 14 amino acids. Trimming pared 1 base from V and 2 bases from J, leaving 10 bases between. CDR1 and CDR2 from the germline V gene are SGHRS and YFSETQ. CDR3 sequence reads: CASSLSGVAYEQYF. The DNA of the CDR3 is TGCGCCAGCAGCTTGTCAGGGGTCGCCTACGAGCAGTACTTC.

The chain carries TRBV6-5 and TRBJ2-3, with 7 bases fitting TRBD2. V lost 6 bases, J lost 2 bases, and 5 bases stayed unmatched. CDR1 is MNHEY and CDR2 is SVGAGI in the germline V gene. The CDR3 extends over 14 amino acids. The CDR3, as DNA: TGTGCCAGCAGCGGGGGGTCAATCACAGATACGCAGTATTTT. It encodes CASSGGSITDTQYF.

The rearrangement uses TRBV4-1 and TRBJ1-6, with 8 bases that match TRBD1. This CDR3 region has 18 residues. CDR1 is MGHRA and CDR2 is YSYEKL in the germline V gene. Trimming removed 1 base from V and 7 bases from J; junction bases left unmatched: 12. CDR3 nucleotides: TGCGCCAGCAGCCAAGGGATCTCCCGACAGGGGAGGAATTCACCCCTCCACTTT. Protein product: CASSQGISRQGRNSPLHF.

The chain links TRBV6-5 to TRBJ2-3; TRBD1 matches at 7 bases. This CDR3 is 16 amino acids long. J gave up 7 bases and V 0 bases, and 10 bases lay outside the gene matches. Germline CDR1 and CDR2: MNHEY and SVGAGI. CDR3 sequence (DNA): TGTGCCAGCAGTTACTCGAGTAGTCCGACAGGGCATACGCAGTATTTT. Amino acid sequence: CASSYSSSPTGHTQYF.

This rearrangement joins TRBV7-9 to TRBJ2-7; 9 bases match TRBD2. Trimming took 5 bases from V and 5 from J; bases not matched to a gene: 16. The CDR3 sequence is 17 residues long. Looked up from germline, CDR1 is SEHNR and CDR2 is FQNEAQ (reference sequence). The CDR3 protein is CASSPPWAGGARDEQYF. DNA of the CDR3: TGTGCCAGCAGCCCACCCTGGGCGGGAGGGGCCCGGGACGAGCAGTACTTC.

CDR3: CASGDSMNSPLHF. As DNA, the CDR3 is TGTGCCTCTGGGGACAGTATGAATTCACCCCTCCACTTT. The chain employs TRBV10-3 and TRBJ1-6; 7 bases match TRBD1. The CDR3 is 13 residues long. V shed 11 bases and J 7 bases; nucleotides not matched to a gene: 8. From germline, CDR1 is ENHRY and CDR2 SYGVKD.

The gene calls are TRBV5-1 and TRBJ2-7; TRBD1 matches 9 bases. The germline gives CDR1 SGHRS, CDR2 YFSETQ. V trimming: 0 bases; J trimming: 0 bases; junction bases outside the gene matches: 4. The CDR3 runs 16 residues. CDR3: CASSLGQGGISYEQYF. The CDR3 DNA reads as TGCGCCAGCAGCTTGGGACAGGGGGGTATCTCCTACGAGCAGTACTTC.

The chain uses TRBV5-1 and TRBJ1-3; unclear D gene. This CDR3 contains 14 residues. Germline values: CDR1 SGHRS, CDR2 YFSETQ. V was pared by 0 bases and J by 0 bases, with 4 bases between. CDR3 residues: CASSLDISGNTIYF. CDR3 DNA sequence: TGCGCCAGCAGCTTGGACATCTCTGGAAACACCATATATTTT.

The chain employs TRBV12-3 or TRBV12-4 and TRBJ2-7; TRBD1 might be the D (5 bases). CDR3 size: 12 residues. Trimming stripped 6 bases from V and 0 bases from J, with 6 bases between. CDR3: CASSDSSYEQYF. DNA of the CDR3: TGTGCCAGCAGCGACAGCTCCTACGAGCAGTACTTC.

This clone has more than one count but fewer than ten. The CDR3 DNA reads TGTGCCAGCAGAGCAGGGGAGAGGGCTGAAGCTTTCTTT. It codes for CASRAGERAEAFF. This chain joins TRBV6-4 and TRBJ1-1; tentatively, D is TRBD1 (6 bases). The CDR3 contains 13 residues. V was trimmed by 6 bases and J by 6 bases, leaving 14 bases between them. Germline CDR1 and CDR2: MRHNA and SNTAGT.

V is TRBV5-1 and J is TRBJ1-1; a weak D match, TRBD1 (5 bases). The V end was cut by 4 bases, the J end by 0 bases, with 16 bases between. The CDR3 totals 16 residues. Germline values: CDR1 SGHRS, CDR2 YFSETQ. In nucleotides, the CDR3 is TGCGCCAGCAGCAGGGACGGGAGGGTAATGAACACTGAAGCTTTCTTT. As protein: CASSRDGRVMNTEAFF.

The rearrangement uses TRBV6-5 and TRBJ2-7; TRBD2 matches 11 bases. CDR1 and CDR2 from the germline V gene are MNHEY and SVGAGI. V was pared by 5 bases and J by 2 bases, with 5 bases of the junction left unmatched. The CDR3 loop spans 15 amino acids. The CDR3 spells CASSQGSGGAYEQYF. DNA of the CDR3: TGTGCCAGCAGTCAGGGTAGCGGGGGGGCCTACGAGCAGTACTTC.

Note on this clone: Different DNA sequences within this sample yield the same CDR3. This rearrangement joins TRBV5-1 to TRBJ1-1, with D hard to call. This CDR3 spans 13 amino acids. V was pared by 4 bases and J by 0 bases, with 7 bases between. Germline V lookup: CDR1 SGHRS, CDR2 YFSETQ. The CDR3 nucleotides are TGCGCCAGCAGCCCCGAGGTGAACACTGAAGCTTTCTTT. Translation: CASSPEVNTEAFF.